A selection of T cell receptor beta chains follows, all from one sample in a study of neoadjuvant anti-PD-1 for oral cavity cancer. Some clones are missing from TCRdb's copy, which holds only in-frame ones; the method was immunoSEQ multiplex PCR. The sample comprises under 15,000 clones, 67% of which are singletons, and around 3.3% rests with the top ten. The specimen was PBMCs, collected after nivolumab (anti-PD-1) treatment. These receptors were collected from a person between 40 and 79 years old with oral cavity squamous cell carcinoma. Each CDR3 is given with its conserved first and last residue. A D gene is named only where the DNA matches it firmly. Expanded clones are given a class, and other clones once, few, many or no size at all.

V	J	D	size	CDR3	DNA
TRBV6-1	TRBJ1-2	TRBD1	few	CASSGGDRVVTGYTF	TGTGCCAGCAGTGGGGGAGACAGGGTAGTTACTGGCTACACCTTC
TRBV5-1	TRBJ1-5	TRBD1	NA	CASSSGTGKDQPQHF	TGCGCCAGCAGCTCCGGGACAGGGAAAGATCAGCCCCAGCATTTT
TRBV7-9	TRBJ1-1	NA	NA	CASSPAFENTEAFF	TGTGCCAGCAGCCCAGCGTTCGAGAACACTGAAGCTTTCTTT
TRBV2	TRBJ2-4	NA	NA	CASSVGLAKNIQYF	TGTGCCAGCAGTGTGGGTCTAGCCAAAAACATTCAGTACTTC
TRBV19	TRBJ1-2	NA	few	CASIGIGYYGYTF	TGTGCCAGTATCGGAATCGGATACTATGGCTACACCTTC
TRBV2	TRBJ1-5	NA	NA	CASSVMGGGIEPQHF	TGTGCCAGCAGTGTGATGGGAGGAGGTATAGAGCCCCAGCATTTT
TRBV5-1	TRBJ2-3	TRBD2	NA	CASRFSGGTDTQYF	TGCGCCAGCAGGTTTAGCGGGGGCACAGATACGCAGTATTTT
TRBV6-1	TRBJ1-2	NA	NA	CASSFEGTVGYTF	TGTGCCAGCAGCTTTGAAGGGACGGTTGGCTACACCTTC
TRBV19	TRBJ2-7	TRBD2	few	CASSPQLAGNYEQYF	TGTGCCAGTAGTCCCCAGCTAGCGGGTAACTACGAGCAGTACTTC
TRBV7-6	TRBJ2-7	NA	NA	CASGFLGREQYF	TGTGCCAGCGGATTCTTGGGGCGCGAGCAGTACTTC
TRBV19	TRBJ1-1	TRBD1	NA	CASSRPGQGNTEAFF	TGTGCCAGTAGTAGACCGGGACAGGGGAACACTGAAGCTTTCTTT
TRBV2	TRBJ2-7	TRBD1	few	CASSGVTGAGYEQYF	TGTGCCAGCAGTGGTGTGACAGGGGCGGGGTACGAGCAGTACTTC
TRBV6-6	TRBJ1-1	NA	NA	CASSLQGNTEAFF	TGTGCCAGCAGTTTACAGGGTAACACTGAAGCTTTCTTT
TRBV27	TRBJ2-7	NA	NA	CASSLGRVPGETYF	TGTGCCAGCAGTTTGGGCAGGGTGCCTGGTGAGACGTACTTC
TRBV6-1	TRBJ2-3	NA	NA	CASKAVDSPTDTQYF	TGTGCCAGCAAGGCCGTGGACAGCCCCACAGATACGCAGTATTTT
TRBV7-9	TRBJ2-7	NA	NA	CASSLRDTYEQYF	TGTGCCAGCAGCTTGCGGGACACCTACGAGCAGTACTTC
TRBV6-1	TRBJ2-1	NA	NA	CASSAILGPRDEQFF	TGTGCCAGCAGTGCCATTCTCGGGCCGCGCGATGAGCAGTTCTTC
TRBV28	TRBJ2-4	NA	NA	CASSFGQVKNIQYF	TGTGCCAGCAGTTTCGGGCAGGTAAAAAACATTCAGTACTTC
TRBV4-1	TRBJ2-3	TRBD1	NA	CASSQLPGTDLKDTQYF	TGCGCCAGCAGCCAACTACCCGGGACAGATCTCAAGGATACGCAGTATTTT
TRBV19	TRBJ1-2	NA	NA	CASSLRTADGYTF	TGTGCCAGTAGTCTCCGGACAGCGGATGGCTACACCTTC
TRBV7-9	TRBJ2-7	NA	once	CASTPTDSLYEQYF	TGTGCCAGCACCCCAACGGACAGTCTCTACGAGCAGTACTTC
TRBV30	TRBJ2-3	NA	NA	CAWKEGGGTDTQYF	TGTGCCTGGAAAGAGGGGGGAGGGACAGATACGCAGTATTTT
TRBV28	TRBJ1-2	NA	few	CASLSSVSNRGNYGYTF	TGTGCCAGCCTCTCTTCCGTCTCCAACCGGGGGAACTATGGCTACACCTTC
TRBV28	TRBJ1-5	NA	NA	CASSLGLSNQPQHF	TGTGCCAGCAGTTTGGGGTTGAGCAATCAGCCCCAGCATTTT
TRBV5-4	TRBJ2-2	NA	NA	CASSLADSTGELFF	TGTGCCAGCAGCTTGGCCGATAGTACCGGGGAGCTGTTTTTT
TRBV5-1	TRBJ1-2	TRBD1	NA	CASSPGLQGLYGYTF	TGCGCCAGCAGCCCTGGCCTACAGGGGCTCTATGGCTACACCTTC
TRBV27	TRBJ1-4	NA	NA	CASKGARGTEFEKLFF	TGTGCCAGCAAAGGGGCTCGGGGGACGGAATTTGAAAAACTGTTTTTT
TRBV9	TRBJ2-1	TRBD2	NA	CASSVGGGRDEQFF	TGTGCCAGCAGCGTAGGGGGAGGGAGGGATGAGCAGTTCTTC